These 20 T cell receptor beta chains originate from one sample sequenced in a study of control samples from healthy donors and cancer patients. The assay was immunoSEQ multiplex PCR, and TCRdb's table has in-frame clones only and misses some. Of about 140,000 clones in the sample, 91% were seen once. The specimen was blood. These receptor sequences come from a man younger than 40 in good health.

The chain couples TRBV30 to TRBJ2-1, with 9 bases identical to TRBD2. The CDR3 loop spans 14 amino acids. Germline CDR1 and CDR2: GTSNPN and SVGIG (reference sequence). V trimming: 4 bases; J trimming: 6 bases; junction bases outside the gene matches: 7. CDR3: CAWKSSGGSNEQFF. The CDR3 bases are TGTGCCTGGAAGTCAAGCGGGGGGAGCAATGAGCAGTTCTTC. The complete variable domain, with remaining parts taken from reference TRBV30 and TRBJ2-1, reads SQTIHQWPATLVQPVGSPLSLECTVEGTSNPNLYWYRQAAGRGLQLLFYSVGIGQISSEVPQNLSASRPQDRQFILSSKKLLLSDSGFYLCAWKSSGGSNEQFFGPGTRLTVL.

This clone was recorded only once. The chain combines TRBV28 with TRBJ1-6; no clear D. V was clipped by 4 bases and J by 10 bases, with 11 bases between them. The V gene's germline CDR1 is MDHEN and CDR2 SYDVKM. CDR3 size: 13 residues. As DNA, the CDR3 is TGTGCCAGCAGTTGGCGGGGAGTCTCACCCCTCCACTTT. It encodes CASSWRGVSPLHF.

Judged by abundance, this clone is medium-sized (0.01 to 0.1%). The chain has TRBV5-6 and TRBJ1-1; D is perhaps TRBD1 (5 bases). Germline V gene data show CDR1 as SGHDT and CDR2 as YYEEEE. The CDR3 is 15 residues long. V lost 1 base and J lost 3, with 13 bases in between. CDR3: CASSLYQGGHTEAFF. The CDR3 nucleotides read TGTGCCAGCAGCTTGTACCAGGGAGGGCACACTGAAGCTTTCTTT. Full variable domain (missing parts from reference TRBV5-6 and TRBJ1-1): DAGVTQSPTHLIKTRGQQVTLRCSPKSGHDTVSWYQQALGQGPQFIFQYYEEEERQRGNFPDRFSGHQFPNYSSELNVNALLLGDSALYLCASSLYQGGHTEAFFGQGTRLTVV.

The J gene is TRBJ1-2, the V gene TRBV6-5, with 7 bases lining up with TRBD1. The CDR3 extends over 14 amino acids. The ends lost 5 bases at V and 1 base at J; junction bases unmatched: 4. Germline assignment: CDR1 MNHEY and CDR2 SVGAGI. This chain's CDR3 is CASSPDRVNYGYTF. The CDR3 DNA follows: TGTGCCAGCAGTCCCGACAGGGTTAACTATGGCTACACCTTC.

The chain combines TRBV25-1 with TRBJ1-2; no firm D call. The V end was cut by 2 bases, the J end by 3 bases, with 7 bases between. Germline V gene lookup returns CDR1 MGHDK and CDR2 SYGVNS. This CDR3 has 13 amino acids. The CDR3 coding sequence is TGTGCCAGCAGTGAACCCGGGTACTATGGCTACACCTTC. This encodes CASSEPGYYGYTF.

This chain joins TRBV5-4 and TRBJ2-7, with 12 bases aligning to TRBD2. In germline, CDR1 is SGHNT, CDR2 YYREEE (reference sequence). With V trimmed by 1 base and J by 0 bases, 11 bases remained unmatched. This CDR3 comprises 19 residues. This chain's CDR3 is CASSLSLGLAGAISYEQYF. Here the CDR3 DNA reads TGTGCCAGCAGCTTGTCGTTGGGACTAGCGGGCGCAATCTCCTACGAGCAGTACTTC.

The genes are TRBV28 and TRBJ1-6; TRBD1 agrees at 7 bases. The CDR3 runs 15 residues. Unmatched junction bases numbered 4, after V lost 2 bases and J lost 6 bases. Germline lookup yields CDR1 MDHEN and CDR2 SYDVKM. CDR3 DNA: TGTGCCAGCAGTTTAGGGACAGCCGGTAATTCACCCCTCCACTTT. Residues: CASSLGTAGNSPLHF. The variable domain in full, completed from reference TRBV28 and TRBJ1-6, reads DVKVTQSSRYLVKRTGEKVFLECVQDMDHENMFWYRQDPGLGLRLIYFSYDVKMKEKGDIPEGYSVSREKKERFSLILESASTNQTSMYLCASSLGTAGNSPLHFGNGTRLTVT.

The rearrangement links TRBV5-6 to TRBJ2-7, with unresolved D. The CDR3 sequence is 15 residues long. Germline V lookup: CDR1 SGHDT, CDR2 YYEEEE. The ends were cut back, 0 bases at V and 0 bases at J, with 10 bases in the middle. The CDR3 DNA reads as TGTGCCAGCAGCTTGGTAGAAAGAACCTCCTACGAGCAGTACTTC. Its protein is CASSLVERTSYEQYF.

The J gene is TRBJ1-1, the V gene TRBV6-5; unclear D gene. Germline CDR1 reads MNHEY; CDR2 reads SVGAGI. The germline V and J ends were trimmed by 3 bases and 3 bases, with 5 bases remaining between them. The CDR3 runs 12 residues. The CDR3 region has the DNA TGTGCCAGCAGTTATGGGGACACTGAAGCTTTCTTT. Translated, it gives CASSYGDTEAFF.

This clone came up a few times. The CDR3 bases are TGTGCCTGGTCCTCAGGGGGCCGAAATTCACCCCTCCACTTT. It translates to CAWSSGGRNSPLHF. The V call is TRBV30, the J call TRBJ1-6, with TRBD1 matching over 8 bases. With 5 bases clipped from V and 7 bases from J, the junction kept 7 bases outside the gene matches. CDR3 size: 14 residues. Germline CDR1 and CDR2: GTSNPN and SVGIG (reference sequence).

The rearrangement links TRBV5-4 to TRBJ2-5, with 9 bases that match TRBD1. The germline V gene has CDR1 SGHNT and CDR2 YYREEE (reference sequence). The trim removed 3 bases at V and 1 base at J, leaving 1 base unmatched. The CDR3 runs 14 residues. CDR3 DNA sequence: TGTGCCAGCAGCTACAGGGGGCTCCAAGAGACCCAGTACTTC. Its protein is CASSYRGLQETQYF.

V gene TRBV27 combines with J gene TRBJ1-5; 9 nucleotides align to TRBD1. CDR3 length equals 14 residues. The germline V gene has CDR1 MNHEY and CDR2 SMNVEV (reference sequence). Trimming at V came to 7 bases and at J to 4 bases, leaving 5 bases not matched to a gene. The DNA of the CDR3 is TGTGCCAGCATGCGACAGGGGGATAATCAGCCCCAGCATTTT. As protein: CASMRQGDNQPQHF.

The chain combines TRBV20-1 with TRBJ1-2; D uncertain. The germline V gene encodes CDR1 DFQATT and CDR2 SNEGSKA (reference sequence). The CDR3 is 10 amino acids. The V and J ends lost 4 bases and 8 bases respectively, with 8 bases between them. The CDR3 DNA reads as TGCAGTGCTATCTTCGGCGGCTACACCTTC. This sequence encodes CSAIFGGYTF.

The V call is TRBV27, the J call TRBJ2-1; 9 positions match TRBD1. This CDR3 spans 16 amino acids. In germline, CDR1 is MNHEY, CDR2 SMNVEV (reference sequence). The V segment lost 2 bases and the J segment 4 bases; nucleotides outside the gene matches: 6. The CDR3: CASSLRGQGLYNEQFF. In DNA form, the CDR3 reads TGTGCCAGCAGTTTAAGGGGACAGGGTTTATACAATGAGCAGTTCTTC.

The chain uses TRBV23-1 and TRBJ2-1; no clear D gene. TRBV23-1 is recorded as an ORF, its role being uncertain. The length of the CDR3 is 18 residues. The V end lost 6 bases, the J end lost 7 bases, and 28 bases lay between the germline ends. The CDR3 DNA sequence: TGCGCCAGCAGCAGAGGACCGAGGCTATCGAGGCATGCGAATGAGCAGTTCTTC. Translated: CASSRGPRLSRHANEQFF.

J is TRBJ2-6 and V is TRBV5-4; D gene ambiguous. From germline, CDR1 is SGHNT and CDR2 YYREEE (reference sequence). This CDR3 region has 15 residues. Trimming shortened V by 4 bases and J by 0 bases, and 8 bases separated the two germline ends. CDR3 in amino acids: CASSPSDSGANVLTF. Here the CDR3 DNA reads TGTGCCAGCAGCCCCTCAGACTCTGGGGCCAACGTCCTGACTTTC.

The chain carries TRBV6-4 and TRBJ2-3; D remains unclear. This CDR3 has 14 amino acids. CDR1 MRHNA and CDR2 SNTAGT come from the germline V gene. The V gene lost 5 bases and the J gene lost 3 bases, with 12 bases spanning the gap. The CDR3 nucleotides are TGTGCCAGCAGTCGATCTTCAATAACAGATACGCAGTATTTT. The encoded protein is CASSRSSITDTQYF.

The count of this clone is one. The CDR3: CASRRQAENTIYF. Written as DNA, the CDR3 is TGTGCCAGCAGGCGACAGGCTGAAAACACCATATATTTT. The chain couples TRBV11-2 to TRBJ1-3; D might be TRBD1 (6 bases). CDR3 length equals 13 residues. CDR1 and CDR2 (germline): SGHAT, FQNNGV. The V end was cut by 6 bases, the J end by 6 bases, with 12 bases between.

The gene calls are TRBV30 and TRBJ2-5, with TRBD1 identical over 7 bases. The CDR3 contains 13 residues. CDR1 is GTSNPN and CDR2 is SVGIG in the germline V gene (reference sequence). Unmatched junction bases numbered 9, after V lost 4 bases and J lost 7 bases. CDR3 loop: CAWTRQGGVTQYF. In DNA form, the CDR3 reads TGTGCCTGGACGAGACAGGGCGGTGTGACCCAGTACTTC. Based on the CDR3 plus reference TRBV30 and TRBJ2-5, the full variable domain is SQTIHQWPATLVQPVGSPLSLECTVEGTSNPNLYWYRQAAGRGLQLLFYSVGIGQISSEVPQNLSASRPQDRQFILSSKKLLLSDSGFYLCAWTRQGGVTQYFGPGTRLLVL.

The J gene is TRBJ2-1, the V gene TRBV9, with TRBD2 matching over 7 bases. Germline V gene sequence: CDR1 SGDLS, CDR2 YYNGEE. The junction had 15 bases not matched to a gene; V was cut back by 0 bases and J by 9 bases. This CDR3 has 17 residues. The CDR3 DNA follows: TGTGCCAGCAGCGTAGATCCCTCTGGACTAGTAAAGGGTGAGCAGTTCTTC. Its protein product is CASSVDPSGLVKGEQFF.